These 23 T cell receptor beta chains were sequenced from one sample in a study of T cells of healthy individuals (dated by TCRdb to the late 2010s). Library construction relied on 5' RACE. These reads were obtained on an Illumina MiSeq. TCRdb passed the public sequencing reads through fastp at Q25 and MiXCR, retaining productive beta sequences. Merged by CDR3 protein, the rows form single entries marked with the most common genes and DNA. The sample table contains about 96,000 distinct CDR3 sequences; only one count was recorded for approximately 15% of them. Roughly 6.1% of the sample is held by the ten biggest clonotypes. Receptor source: a human donor in good health.

This clonotype appeared a few times. The chain employs TRBV29-1 and TRBJ2-6; D is possibly TRBD2 (5 bases). There are 15 residues in the CDR3. The germline CDR1 and CDR2 sequences are SQVTM and ANQGSEA. V dropped 6 bases and J dropped 0 bases, with 12 bases sitting between them. DNA of the CDR3: TGCAGCGTGACGGGATCGCGCTCTGGGGCCAACGTCCTGACTTTC. Translated, it gives CSVTGSRSGANVLTF.

This clonotype was observed at least ten times. The rearrangement uses TRBV20-1 and TRBJ1-2; 10 nucleotides match TRBD1. This CDR3 comprises 15 residues. The V segment lost 0 bases and the J segment 4 bases; nucleotides outside the gene matches: 5. In germline, CDR1 is DFQATT, CDR2 SNEGSKA (reference sequence). CDR3 nucleotides: TGCAGTGCTAGAGATAGACAGGGGGCAACCTATGGCTACACCTTC. It yields the protein CSARDRQGATYGYTF.

This clonotype has a handful of counts. The V call is TRBV6-2 or TRBV6-3, the J call TRBJ2-7, with D uncertain. The CDR3 has 12 residues. V lost 7 bases to trimming and J lost 0 bases, with 7 bases between them. In germline, CDR1 is MNHEY, CDR2 SVGEGT. The CDR3 region is CASKGPSYEQYF. The CDR3, as DNA: TGTGCCAGCAAAGGTCCCTCCTACGAGCAGTACTTC.

A few counts support this clonotype. The chain employs TRBV5-1 and TRBJ2-5, with a weak D call TRBD1 (6 bases). The CDR3 has 14 amino acids. V lost 1 base, J lost 3 bases, and 10 bases lay in between. Germline CDR1 SGHRS, CDR2 YFSETQ. DNA for the CDR3: TGCGCCAGCAGCTTGATGGCAGGGGAAGAGACCCAGTACTTC. It encodes CASSLMAGEETQYF. The complete variable domain, with remaining parts taken from reference TRBV5-1 and TRBJ2-5, reads KAGVTQTPRYLIKTRGQQVTLSCSPISGHRSVSWYQQTPGQGLQFLFEYFSETQRNKGNFPGRFSGRQFSNSRSEMNVSTLELGDSALYLCASSLMAGEETQYFGPGTRLLVL.

This clonotype was counted between two and nine times. The chain joins TRBV7-9 to TRBJ1-1, with 7 positions matching TRBD1. The V and J ends lost 5 bases and 0 bases, in that order; junction bases with no gene match: 15. CDR1 is SEHNR and CDR2 is FQNEAQ in the germline V gene (reference sequence). This CDR3 spans 18 amino acids. The CDR3 loop reads CASSQTGISGALNTEAFF. The CDR3 DNA sequence: TGTGCCAGCAGCCAGACAGGGATCTCTGGGGCCTTGAACACTGAAGCTTTCTTT.

The chain is built from TRBV2 and TRBJ2-1, with D perhaps matching TRBD2 (6 bases). The CDR3 has 17 amino acids. Trimming left V 6 bases short and J 4 bases short, with 22 bases between. Germline V lookup: CDR1 SNHLY, CDR2 FYNNEI. The CDR3 is CASRRGRDSSWYNEQFF. The DNA for the CDR3 is TGTGCCAGCAGGAGAGGGCGGGACTCCTCGTGGTACAATGAGCAGTTCTTC.

In its sample, this clonotype was seen a few times. In nucleotides, the CDR3 is TGTGCCAGCAGCTTAGGGGCAGCGGTGGAAGAGACCCAGTACTTC. It encodes CASSLGAAVEETQYF. The chain couples TRBV11-2 to TRBJ2-5; D perhaps matches TRBD2 (5 bases). V lost 1 base and J lost 3, with 12 bases in between. The CDR3 has 15 residues. Germline V lookup: CDR1 SGHAT, CDR2 FQNNGV.

This sequence joins TRBV7-2 and TRBJ1-4; possibly TRBD1 for D (5 bases). The CDR3 totals 15 residues. Trimming left V 4 bases short and J 4 bases short, with 13 bases between. In germline, CDR1 is SGHTA, CDR2 FQGNSA. The DNA of the CDR3 is TGTGCCAGCAGCTCACACTGGGGGGATAATGAAAAACTGTTTTTT. Amino acid sequence: CASSSHWGDNEKLFF.

The chain carries TRBV4-1 and TRBJ2-7, with D hard to call. This CDR3 contains 14 residues. Between the trimmed V and J ends, which lost 3 bases and 2 bases, there was a span of 11 bases. Germline CDR1 and CDR2: MGHRA and YSYEKL. For the CDR3, the DNA is TGCGCCAGCAGCCATGTGGGTAGGACCTACGAGCAGTACTTC. Residues: CASSHVGRTYEQYF.

This clonotype was counted a few times. The rearrangement links TRBV7-2 to TRBJ2-7; D uncertain. V lost 1 base and J 2 bases, leaving 6 bases between the germline ends. Germline CDR1 SGHTA, CDR2 FQGNSA. CDR3 size: 13 residues. The DNA for the CDR3 is TGTGCCAGCAGCTTAGATGGCACCTACGAGCAGTACTTC. Amino acid sequence: CASSLDGTYEQYF.

This clonotype was counted many times. The V and J genes are TRBV28 and TRBJ2-7, with TRBD1 matching 10 bases. V lost 6 bases, J lost 6 bases, and 8 bases stayed unmatched. The germline V gene has CDR1 MDHEN and CDR2 SYDVKM. This CDR3 region has 14 residues. This CDR3 reads CASRSTGQGSEQYF. The CDR3, as DNA: TGTGCCAGCAGAAGTACGGGACAGGGGTCCGAGCAGTACTTC.

This clonotype was seen once. V and J are TRBV5-1 and TRBJ2-5; D is perhaps TRBD1 (5 bases). This CDR3 spans 15 amino acids. The germline gives CDR1 SGHRS, CDR2 YFSETQ. Trimming shortened V by 0 bases and J by 2 bases, and 11 bases separated the two germline ends. DNA of the CDR3: TGCGCCAGCAGCTTGGTAGGGCAGGGTCAAGAGACCCAGTACTTC. It encodes CASSLVGQGQETQYF.

V usage is TRBV19 and J usage is TRBJ1-5; TRBD1 agrees at 7 bases. V was clipped by 2 bases and J by 4 bases; unmatched bases: 8. Germline CDR1 is LNHDA and CDR2 is SQIVND (reference sequence). This CDR3 contains 16 residues. The CDR3 loop is CASSISPDRVNQPQHF. The CDR3, as DNA: TGTGCCAGTAGTATAAGCCCTGACAGGGTTAATCAGCCCCAGCATTTT. Looking up the rest from reference TRBV19 and TRBJ1-5 gives the full variable domain: DGGITQSPKYLFRKEGQNVTLSCEQNLNHDAMYWYRQDPGQGLRLIYYSQIVNDFQKGDIAEGYSVSREKKESFPLTVTSAQKNPTAFYLCASSISPDRVNQPQHFGDGTRLSIL.

This clonotype was counted at least ten times. The rearrangement joins TRBV6-2 or TRBV6-3 to TRBJ2-5, with D tentatively TRBD2 (5 bases). CDR3 length: 15 amino acids. CDR1 and CDR2 (germline): MNHEY, SVGEGT. Between the trimmed V and J ends, which lost 6 bases and 0 bases, there was a span of 14 bases. The CDR3 nucleotides read TGTGCCAGCAGCCCCGGTAGAGGGTACCAAGAGACCCAGTACTTC. Translation: CASSPGRGYQETQYF.

This clonotype was detected a few times. In nucleotides, the CDR3 is TGTGCCATCGGAGAAACAGATACGCAGTATTTT. Translated, it gives CAIGETDTQYF. V gene TRBV12-3 or TRBV12-4 combines with J gene TRBJ2-3; D unresolved. This CDR3 has 11 amino acids. V was shortened by 10 bases and J by 3 bases, with 8 bases between the two germline ends.

In this sample, this clonotype turned up many times. J is TRBJ2-5 and V is TRBV29-1, with 7 bases fitting TRBD1. J lost 4 bases, V lost 5 bases, and 4 bases had no gene match. Looked up from germline, CDR1 is SQVTM and CDR2 is ANQGSEA. The CDR3 covers 12 residues. This chain's CDR3 is CSVLGQIETQYF. CDR3 DNA sequence: TGCAGCGTTTTGGGACAGATAGAGACCCAGTACTTC.

At least ten counts were recorded for this clonotype. V gene TRBV20-1 combines with J gene TRBJ2-5; TRBD2 matches at 10 bases. The CDR3 spans 14 residues. Germline CDR1 DFQATT, CDR2 SNEGSKA (reference sequence). J was trimmed by 2 bases and V by 6 bases; bases with no gene match: 6. CDR3 sequence (DNA): TGCAGTGCATCTCTAGCGGGAGTACAAGAGACCCAGTACTTC. Translating it yields CSASLAGVQETQYF.

This clonotype was seen ten or more times. This chain connects TRBV12-3 or TRBV12-4 to TRBJ2-3; tentative D call: TRBD2 (6 bases). Trimming took off 6 bases at V and 4 bases at J, with 14 bases between the two ends. CDR3 size: 14 residues. CDR3 in amino acids: CASSRAGFADTQYF. In DNA, the CDR3 is TGTGCCAGCAGCCGGGCGGGGTTCGCAGATACGCAGTATTTT.

The chain recombines TRBV28 with TRBJ1-1; 8 bases line up with TRBD1. This CDR3 is built from 17 residues. Per germline, CDR1 MDHEN and CDR2 SYDVKM. J gave up 1 base and V 6 bases, and 13 bases lay outside the gene matches. This chain's CDR3 is CASSITRYRGENTEAFF. CDR3 sequence (DNA): TGTGCCAGCAGCATAACCAGGTACAGGGGGGAGAACACTGAAGCTTTCTTT.

This chain connects TRBV28 to TRBJ2-5; TRBD2 matches 7 bases. The CDR3 is made up of 16 amino acids. V lost 1 base to trimming and J lost 2 bases; unmatched junction nucleotides: 7. Looked up from germline, CDR1 is MDHEN and CDR2 is SYDVKM. The CDR3, as DNA: TGTGCCAGCAGTTTATTTCGCGGGGGAACACAAGAGACCCAGTACTTC. Its protein is CASSLFRGGTQETQYF.

This clonotype occurred a few times. This sequence joins TRBV6-5 and TRBJ1-2; 8 bases align to TRBD1. Per germline, CDR1 MNHEY and CDR2 SVGAGI. The CDR3 consists of 14 residues. V dropped 5 bases and J dropped 5; count of bases not matched to a gene: 7. This CDR3 reads CASSAGTGGYGYTF. As DNA, the CDR3 is TGTGCCAGCAGTGCCGGGACAGGAGGATATGGCTACACCTTC.

The CDR3 DNA sequence: TGTGCCAGCAGTTACCCGGACAGGGGGCGAAGAGGACTAGCGGGGCGTGAGCAGTTCTTC. Protein product: CASSYPDRGRRGLAGREQFF. J is TRBJ2-1 and V is TRBV6-2 or TRBV6-3, with D possibly matching TRBD2 (12 bases). The CDR3 extends over 20 amino acids. Germline V gene lookup returns CDR1 MNHEY and CDR2 SVGEGT. V dropped 2 bases and J dropped 9 bases, with 32 bases sitting between them.

The chain combines TRBV25-1 with TRBJ1-6; D might be TRBD1 (6 bases). This CDR3 region has 15 residues. V was trimmed by 1 base and J by 9 bases, leaving 13 bases between them. Germline CDR1 and CDR2: MGHDK and SYGVNS. The CDR3 is CASSESGGAASPLHF. CDR3 bases: TGTGCCAGCAGTGAATCCGGGGGCGCCGCTTCACCCCTCCACTTT.